Shown below are 2 T cell receptor beta chains from a single sample sequenced in a study of blood T cell repertoires in COVID-19 (dated by TCRdb to 2020 to 2021). The library came from the immunoSEQ multiplex PCR assay. The immuneACCESS repertoire file appears here via TCRdb, limited to in-frame rearrangements. These files lack a portion of the clones; in checked studies, under half of the deficit traces to unresolved V genes, and the cause of the others is not known. The sample data list around 80,000 clones, and about 82% of these were observed just once. The ten largest make up around 5% of the sample. The material sequenced was peripheral blood. The receptors shown here come from an elderly woman with active or convalescent COVID-19.

This chain joins TRBV28 and TRBJ1-2, with TRBD1 matching over 7 bases. The CDR3 runs to 14 residues. Germline V gene lookup returns CDR1 MDHEN and CDR2 SYDVKM. The junction had 4 bases not matched to a gene; V was cut back by 5 bases and J by 1 base. This CDR3 reads CASSMGQLNYGYTF. In nucleotides, the CDR3 is TGTGCCAGCAGTATGGGACAGCTTAACTATGGCTACACCTTC.

This chain links TRBV7-9 with TRBJ2-1; a weak D match, TRBD2 (5 bases). V lost 7 bases and J 0 bases, leaving 10 bases between the germline ends. The CDR3 covers 14 residues. The germline V gene encodes CDR1 SEHNR and CDR2 FQNEAQ (reference sequence). In nucleotides, the CDR3 is TGTGCCAGCACCAATCGGGGCTCCTACAATGAGCAGTTCTTC. This translates into CASTNRGSYNEQFF.